Following are 28 T cell receptor beta chains from one sample sequenced in a study of monozygotic twins with inflammatory bowel disease. TCRdb reprocessed the 5' RACE reads and reports one entry per CDR3 protein, with no DNA. The listing records 200,000 to 250,000 distinct CDR3 sequences. Sequenced material: blood. The receptors stem from a human donor with ulcerative colitis or Crohn's disease, or a healthy co-twin of an affected twin (not recorded which).

This sequence joins TRBV20-1 and TRBJ1-1; without DNA, the TCRdb call of TRBD1 cannot be checked. This CDR3 has 15 residues. Per germline, CDR1 DFQATT and CDR2 SNEGSKA (reference sequence). CDR3 protein: CSARRRDRLNTEAFF.

This rearrangement joins TRBV5-1 to TRBJ1-3; as DNA is missing, the TRBD1 call by TCRdb cannot be tested. From germline, CDR1 is SGHRS and CDR2 YFSETQ. The CDR3 is made up of 16 amino acids. CDR3 sequence reads: CASSLEPGGVGNTIYF.

The chain joins TRBV7-9 to TRBJ2-3; no DNA is available, so the TRBD1 call from TCRdb remains unchecked. The CDR3 is 14 amino acids. The germline V gene encodes CDR1 SEHNR and CDR2 FQNEAQ (reference sequence). The CDR3 sequence: CALLQGMNTDTQYF.

The chain combines TRBV20-1 with TRBJ2-1. The germline V gene encodes CDR1 DFQATT and CDR2 SNEGSKA (reference sequence). CDR3 length: 13 amino acids. The CDR3 is CSASDNGRIEQFF.

The J gene is TRBJ2-2, the V gene TRBV5-1; TCRdb returns TRBD2, unconfirmable since there is no DNA. This CDR3 contains 17 residues. Germline loops: CDR1 SGHRS, CDR2 YFSETQ. CDR3 region: CASSFGLAGANTGELFF.

This sequence joins TRBV20-1 and TRBJ2-3; absent DNA, TCRdb's TRBD2 call cannot be checked. CDR1 is DFQATT and CDR2 is SNEGSKA in the germline V gene (reference sequence). The CDR3 is 17 amino acids. CDR3 in amino acids: CSARGRREEILTDTQYF.

The CDR3 protein is CASSSGPHNEQFF. This chain uses TRBV27 with TRBJ2-1; TCRdb proposes TRBD1, but this gene call is untestable without DNA. Germline assignment: CDR1 MNHEY and CDR2 SMNVEV (reference sequence). The CDR3 covers 13 residues.

The chain links TRBV7-6 to TRBJ1-2; the D gene TCRdb calls, TRBD1, cannot be checked with no DNA. This CDR3 comprises 16 residues. The germline CDR1 and CDR2 sequences are SGHVS and FNYEAQ. The CDR3 reads CASSPGQGRGDYGYTF.

The J gene is TRBJ2-6, the V gene TRBV5-1; no DNA is available, so the TRBD1 call from TCRdb remains unchecked. Germline CDR1 is SGHRS and CDR2 is YFSETQ. This CDR3 spans 16 amino acids. This CDR3 reads CASSLEGGPGANVLTF. The variable domain in full, completed from reference TRBV5-1 and TRBJ2-6, reads KAGVTQTPRYLIKTRGQQVTLSCSPISGHRSVSWYQQTPGQGLQFLFEYFSETQRNKGNFPGRFSGRQFSNSRSEMNVSTLELGDSALYLCASSLEGGPGANVLTFGAGSRLTVL.

V is TRBV6-2 or TRBV6-3 and J is TRBJ1-1; without DNA, the TCRdb call of TRBD1 cannot be checked. In germline, CDR1 is MNHEY, CDR2 SVGEGT. The CDR3 consists of 14 residues. The CDR3 loop reads CASRQGMSGTEAFF.

V is TRBV7-3 and J is TRBJ1-5. Germline values: CDR1 SGHTA, CDR2 FQGTGA. This CDR3 region has 13 residues. The chain's CDR3 is CASSLSPNQPQHF.

The gene calls are TRBV9 and TRBJ2-7; the D call from TCRdb, TRBD1, cannot be confirmed without DNA. The germline CDR1 and CDR2 sequences are SGDLS and YYNGEE. The CDR3 contains 15 residues. This CDR3 reads CASSPYGQGDDEQYF.

The chain has TRBV6-2 or TRBV6-3 and TRBJ2-3; TCRdb's D gene call, TRBD1, goes unchecked for lack of DNA. Germline V gene lookup returns CDR1 MNHEY and CDR2 SVGEGT. This CDR3 region has 16 residues. The CDR3 loop reads CASSFPARGTGDTQYF.

V usage is TRBV27 and J usage is TRBJ1-5; TCRdb selects TRBD1, and the lack of DNA leaves this call unchecked. The CDR3 runs 16 residues. Germline CDR1 is MNHEY and CDR2 is SMNVEV (reference sequence). The CDR3 region is CASSPWTGDSNQPQHF.

The genes are TRBV12-3 or TRBV12-4 and TRBJ1-1. The CDR3 covers 12 residues. The CDR3 protein is CASSSSVTEAFF.

The rearrangement joins TRBV6-5 to TRBJ2-4. The germline gives CDR1 MNHEY, CDR2 SVGAGI. This CDR3 is 14 amino acids long. The CDR3 loop is CASSYTRGGNIQYF.

The chain carries TRBV2 and TRBJ2-7; there is no DNA to check the TCRdb D call of TRBD1. The CDR3 sequence is 16 residues long. Germline values: CDR1 SNHLY, CDR2 FYNNEI. CDR3 region: CASSEGGVPTGYEQYF.

The chain joins TRBV5-4 to TRBJ2-3; checking the TCRdb D call of TRBD1 is not possible without DNA. Germline V gives CDR1 SGHNT, CDR2 YYREEE (reference sequence). The CDR3 sequence is 14 residues long. The CDR3 loop reads CASSSQGLTDTQYF.

V and J are TRBV13 and TRBJ1-4; there is no DNA to check the TCRdb D call of TRBD1. CDR1 is PRHDT and CDR2 is FYEKMQ in the germline V gene (reference sequence). The CDR3 contains 13 residues. CDR3 sequence reads: CASSSPDREKLFF.

The chain carries TRBV4-3 and TRBJ1-4. The CDR3 is 16 amino acids. CDR1 is LGHNA, CDR2 YSLEER, per germline. This CDR3 reads CASSQDLARKNEKLFF.

This sequence joins TRBV27 and TRBJ2-7. This CDR3 is built from 14 residues. Germline CDR1 is MNHEY and CDR2 is SMNVEV (reference sequence). The CDR3 spells CASSFYGLSYEQYF.

This rearrangement joins TRBV19 to TRBJ2-1; TCRdb's D gene call, TRBD2, goes unchecked for lack of DNA. The CDR3 has 13 amino acids. Germline CDR1 and CDR2: LNHDA and SQIVND (reference sequence). CDR3 amino acids: CASSQFSGTEQFF.

The gene calls are TRBV27 and TRBJ1-1; the TRBD1 assignment by TCRdb is unverifiable without DNA. CDR1 and CDR2 (germline): MNHEY, SMNVEV (reference sequence). The CDR3 has 15 residues. CDR3 residues: CASSRLTSGYTEAFF.

The rearrangement uses TRBV12-3 or TRBV12-4 and TRBJ2-7. This CDR3 contains 15 residues. The CDR3 here is CASTPIGFPAYEQYF.

The J gene is TRBJ1-5, the V gene TRBV12-3 or TRBV12-4; without DNA, the TCRdb call of TRBD1 cannot be checked. The CDR3 covers 14 residues. The CDR3 spells CASSSGTFNQPQHF.

This chain connects TRBV20-1 to TRBJ1-5. The CDR3 is 13 residues long. Looked up from germline, CDR1 is DFQATT and CDR2 is SNEGSKA (reference sequence). The CDR3 sequence: CSARASSDQPQHF.

This chain connects TRBV29-1 to TRBJ2-7; TCRdb outputs TRBD1, but without DNA this stays unchecked. Germline V gene data show CDR1 as SQVTM and CDR2 as ANQGSEA. This CDR3 comprises 12 residues. The CDR3 reads CSAADSAYEQYF.

The chain links TRBV7-3 to TRBJ2-1; TCRdb selects TRBD1, and the lack of DNA leaves this call unchecked. CDR1 and CDR2 from the germline V gene are SGHTA and FQGTGA. The CDR3 sequence is 12 residues long. CDR3 region: CASGADYNEQFF.